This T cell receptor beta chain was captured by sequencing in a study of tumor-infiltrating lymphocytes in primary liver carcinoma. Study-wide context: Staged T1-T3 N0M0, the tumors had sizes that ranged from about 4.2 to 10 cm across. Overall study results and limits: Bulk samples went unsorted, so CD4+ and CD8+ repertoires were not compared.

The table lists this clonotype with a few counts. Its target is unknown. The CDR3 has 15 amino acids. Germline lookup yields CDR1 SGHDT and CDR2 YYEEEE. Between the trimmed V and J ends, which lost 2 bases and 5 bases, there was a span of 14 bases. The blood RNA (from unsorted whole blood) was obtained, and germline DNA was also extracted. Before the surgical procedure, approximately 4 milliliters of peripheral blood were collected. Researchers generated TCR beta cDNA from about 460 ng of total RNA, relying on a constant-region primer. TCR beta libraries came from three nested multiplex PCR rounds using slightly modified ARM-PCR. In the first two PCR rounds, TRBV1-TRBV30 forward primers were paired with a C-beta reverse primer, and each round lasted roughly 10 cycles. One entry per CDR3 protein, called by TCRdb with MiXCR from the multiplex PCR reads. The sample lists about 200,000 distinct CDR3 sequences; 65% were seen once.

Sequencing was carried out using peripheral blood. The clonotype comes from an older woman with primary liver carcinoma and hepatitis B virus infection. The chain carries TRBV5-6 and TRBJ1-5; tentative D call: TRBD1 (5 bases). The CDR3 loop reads CASSFTGGDDQPQHF. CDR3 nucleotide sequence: TGTGCCAGCAGCTTCACTGGGGGGGATGATCAGCCCCAGCATTTT.